This T cell receptor beta chain was captured in a study of blood T cell repertoires in COVID-19. Looking at the study overall: The United States, Italy and Spain supplied acute and convalescent COVID-19 samples.

Germline loops: CDR1 SNHLY, CDR2 FYNNEI. The V and J ends lost 5 bases and 4 bases, in that order; junction bases with no gene match: 17. The CDR3 runs 18 residues. Original methodology: Estimates of nucleated cell counts were drawn from the amplification of reference gene primers. Produced via immunoSEQ multiplex PCR; TCRdb's table is partial and in-frame only. Clone size and the V and J calls come from that table; the DNA yielded D and trimming. The profile shows 160,000 or so clones, more than 85% of them singletons. The chain links TRBV2 to TRBJ1-5; TRBD1 matches at 7 bases. The sequencing input was PBMCs or T cells enriched from blood (not recorded which). The TCR comes from a human donor with acute COVID-19. The donor label of this sample is uncertain. In DNA form, the CDR3 reads TGTGCCAGCAGTACGGGACTAGATACAGGGGCTGGAAATCAGCCCCAGCATTTT. This sequence encodes CASSTGLDTGAGNQPQHF.